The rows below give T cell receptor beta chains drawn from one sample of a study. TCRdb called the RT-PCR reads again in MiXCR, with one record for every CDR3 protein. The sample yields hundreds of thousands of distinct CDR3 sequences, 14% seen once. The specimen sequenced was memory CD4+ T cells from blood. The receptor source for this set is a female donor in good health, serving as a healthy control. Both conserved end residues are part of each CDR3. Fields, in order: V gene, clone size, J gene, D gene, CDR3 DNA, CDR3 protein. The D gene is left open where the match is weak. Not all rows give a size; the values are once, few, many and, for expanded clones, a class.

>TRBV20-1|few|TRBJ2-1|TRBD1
TGCAGCGCACCGGGACAGAAATACAATGAGCAGTTCTTC
CSAPGQKYNEQFF
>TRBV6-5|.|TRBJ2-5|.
TGTGCCAGCAGTTACCACGCAGGGGAAGCGGGAGAGACCCAGTACTTC
CASSYHAGEAGETQYF
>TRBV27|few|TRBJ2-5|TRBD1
TGTGCCAGCAGCGTTGGGACAGGCGGGGAGACCCAGTACTTC
CASSVGTGGETQYF
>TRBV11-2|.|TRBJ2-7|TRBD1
TGTGCCAGCAGCTTCGGACAGGCCCAGGAGCAGTACTTC
CASSFGQAQEQYF
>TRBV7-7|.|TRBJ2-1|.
TGTGCTAGCAGCCCGGACAGGCAGCAAAGCGGGAGTTCTAGGCGGTTCTTC
CASSPDRQQSGSSRRFF
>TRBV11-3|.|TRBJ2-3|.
TGTGCCAGCAGAAAAGCGAGAGCGGATACGCAGTATTTT
CASRKARADTQYF
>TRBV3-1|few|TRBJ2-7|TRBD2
TGTGCCAGCAGCAGTTCGGCGGGAGTCGGTGAGCAGTACTTC
CASSSSAGVGEQYF
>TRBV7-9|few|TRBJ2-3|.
TGTGCCAGCAGCCCCCAGACAGCCGCGGATACGCAGTATTTT
CASSPQTAADTQYF
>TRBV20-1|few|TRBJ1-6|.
TGCAGTGCTAGAGTCTCTTCGAGTTATAATTCACCCCTCCACTTT
CSARVSSSYNSPLHF
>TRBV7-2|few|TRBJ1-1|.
TGTGCCAGCAGCTTAACGCGGGGGAACACTGAAGCTTTCTTT
CASSLTRGNTEAFF
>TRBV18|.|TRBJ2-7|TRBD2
TGTGCCAGCTCACAGACTAGCGGCCCTTTGAGCTCCTACGAGCAGTACTTC
CASSQTSGPLSSYEQYF
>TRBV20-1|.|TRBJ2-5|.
TGCAGTGCTAGAAGACAGCCGTACCAAGAGACCCAGTACTTC
CSARRQPYQETQYF
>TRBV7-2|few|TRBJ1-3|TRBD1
TGTGCCAGCAGCTTAGAGAGGACAGGGGTCGGAAACACCATATATTTT
CASSLERTGVGNTIYF
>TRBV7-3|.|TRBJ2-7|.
TGTGCCAGCAGCGCCGATCAAGGGGGGTGGAGTAAGCAGTACTTC
CASSADQGGWSKQYF
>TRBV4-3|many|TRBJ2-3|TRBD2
TGCGCCAGCAGCCAAGATAGTTCGAGAGCGGGAGACACAGATACGCAGTATTTT
CASSQDSSRAGDTDTQYF
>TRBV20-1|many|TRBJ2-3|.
TGCAGTGCTAGGAGGTCGGCCGCCCGCACAGATACGCAGTATTTT
CSARRSAARTDTQYF
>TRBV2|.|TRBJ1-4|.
TGTGCCAGCAGTGAACGGGGGGCGGGTGAAAAACTGTTTTTT
CASSERGAGEKLFF
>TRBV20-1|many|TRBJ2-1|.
TGCAGTGTCCAGGGGGGAGACAGGGCCTATGAGCAGTTCTTC
CSVQGGDRAYEQFF
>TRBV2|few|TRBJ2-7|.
TGTGCCAGCAGTGTCGGCCTAGTCTACGAGCAGTACTTC
CASSVGLVYEQYF
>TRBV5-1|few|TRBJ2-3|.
TGCGCCAGCAGCTTGGAACAGGGTACGCAGTATTTT
CASSLEQGTQYF
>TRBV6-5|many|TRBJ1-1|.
TGTGCCAGCAGTTACTTACGGGACATCGGGTCAGCTTTCTTT
CASSYLRDIGSAFF
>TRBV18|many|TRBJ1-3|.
TGTGCCAGCTCACCACCAGGGCTCTCTGGAAACACCATATATTTT
CASSPPGLSGNTIYF
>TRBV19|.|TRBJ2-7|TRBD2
TGTGCCAGTAGTCGCCTAGCGGGACAGATCTCCTACGAGCAGTACTTC
CASSRLAGQISYEQYF
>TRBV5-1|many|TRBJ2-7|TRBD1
TGCGCCAGCAGCGATTTGCCAGTCGACAGGGCCTACGAGCAGTACTTC
CASSDLPVDRAYEQYF
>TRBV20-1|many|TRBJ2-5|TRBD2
TGCAGTGCTCCGGAGGTTTTAGCGGGAGGGCCGAAAGAGACCCAGTACTTC
CSAPEVLAGGPKETQYF
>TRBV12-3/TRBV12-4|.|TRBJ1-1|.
TGTGCCAGCAGCGATACTCCCGGGTTGGCGAACACTGAAGCTTTCTTT
CASSDTPGLANTEAFF